The 9 T cell receptor beta chains in this list originate from one sample, sequenced in a study of post-analysis software for immune sequencing data. The study, taken as a whole, reports: The study found TRBV5-6, TRBV5-1 and TRBV20-1 among five TRBV segments more frequent in patients than controls.

These receptors have no known antigen. TCR beta cDNA libraries included unique molecular identifiers. Each CDR3 protein is one row after TCRdb ran MiXCR on the PCR reads. The data show 180,000 or so distinct CDR3 sequences, over 25% seen once. Sequencing used blood. These receptors were collected from a girl aged 2-17 years with multiple sclerosis.

This clonotype was observed many times. The J gene is TRBJ2-7, the V gene TRBV3-1; no reliable D call. Trimming removed 2 bases at V and 7 bases at J, with 15 bases between. The CDR3 consists of 14 residues. Per germline, CDR1 LGHDT and CDR2 YNNKEL (reference sequence). CDR3 residues: CASSQLGVTLEQYF. The DNA of the CDR3 is TGTGCCAGCAGCCAATTGGGCGTGACTCTTGAGCAGTACTTC.

The genes are TRBV11-2 and TRBJ2-4; 10 nucleotides line up with TRBD2. CDR1 and CDR2 from the germline V gene are SGHAT and FQNNGV. J lost 13 bases, V lost 5 bases, and 20 bases had no gene match. The CDR3 covers 17 residues. Here the CDR3 DNA reads TGTGCCAGCAGCACCCGACTAGCGGGTGCCGTTCGGAGTGAGCAGTACTTC. Protein sequence: CASSTRLAGAVRSEQYF.

The chain employs TRBV5-1 and TRBJ2-3, with 7 bases matching TRBD2. The CDR3 contains 14 residues. With 4 bases clipped from V and 2 bases from J, the junction kept 4 bases outside the gene matches. The germline gives CDR1 SGHRS, CDR2 YFSETQ. The CDR3 here is CASSQSGNTDTQYF. CDR3 bases: TGCGCCAGCAGCCAAAGCGGGAACACAGATACGCAGTATTTT.

This clonotype was detected many times. The V and J genes are TRBV28 and TRBJ2-7, with TRBD1 matching over 9 bases. V shed 6 bases, J shed 6 bases, and the junction held 12 bases outside the gene matches. CDR3 length: 15 residues. CDR1 and CDR2 from the germline V gene are MDHEN and SYDVKM. The CDR3 DNA follows: TGTGCCAGCAGCCCCGCGGGACAGGGCAACGGCGAGCAGTACTTC. Translating gives CASSPAGQGNGEQYF.

This clonotype appeared a few times. The chain uses TRBV5-1 and TRBJ1-1; D is possibly TRBD1 (5 bases). V was trimmed by 3 bases and J by 6 bases, leaving 18 bases between them. Germline CDR1 is SGHRS and CDR2 is YFSETQ. This CDR3 spans 15 amino acids. CDR3 in amino acids: CASSWGGGEGSEAFF. CDR3 sequence (DNA): TGCGCCAGCAGCTGGGGGGGAGGGGAAGGTTCTGAAGCTTTCTTT. The variable domain in full, with the rest retrieved from reference TRBV5-1 and TRBJ1-1, is KAGVTQTPRYLIKTRGQQVTLSCSPISGHRSVSWYQQTPGQGLQFLFEYFSETQRNKGNFPGRFSGRQFSNSRSEMNVSTLELGDSALYLCASSWGGGEGSEAFFGQGTRLTVV.

This clonotype was counted at least ten times. This rearrangement joins TRBV29-1 to TRBJ2-3; perhaps TRBD2 as D (5 bases). The length of the CDR3 is 12 residues. Deletions cut 4 bases from V and 4 bases from J, with 9 bases between. Germline V CDR1 and CDR2: SQVTM, ANQGSEA. The CDR3 is CSVGSGSDTQYF. In DNA, the CDR3 is TGCAGCGTTGGGTCGGGGTCAGATACGCAGTATTTT.

The chain has TRBV15 and TRBJ2-1; 7 bases are a match to TRBD2. This CDR3 has 15 amino acids. J lost 6 bases, V lost 0 bases, and 5 bases had no gene match. The V gene's germline CDR1 is LNHNV and CDR2 YYDKDF (reference sequence). The CDR3 bases are TGTGCCACCAGCAGAGAAGGGGTAGCGGGCAATGAGCAGTTCTTC. It translates to CATSREGVAGNEQFF.

The table lists this clonotype with many counts. This sequence joins TRBV5-5 and TRBJ2-5, with D possibly matching TRBD1 (5 bases). Germline assignment: CDR1 SGHKS and CDR2 YYEKEE (reference sequence). V lost 3 bases, J lost 5 bases, and 17 bases lay in between. The length of the CDR3 is 15 residues. CDR3 sequence reads: CASSYGRAGRETQYF. Written as DNA, the CDR3 is TGTGCCAGCAGCTACGGCAGGGCAGGGCGGGAGACCCAGTACTTC.

The table lists this clonotype with many counts. The genes are TRBV12-3 or TRBV12-4 and TRBJ2-5; D ambiguous. Trimming cost V 9 bases and J 5 bases, with 16 bases left between them. The CDR3 covers 13 residues. CDR3 in amino acids: CASIGAAAETQYF. For the CDR3, the DNA is TGTGCCAGTATAGGCGCGGCAGCCGAGACCCAGTACTTC.